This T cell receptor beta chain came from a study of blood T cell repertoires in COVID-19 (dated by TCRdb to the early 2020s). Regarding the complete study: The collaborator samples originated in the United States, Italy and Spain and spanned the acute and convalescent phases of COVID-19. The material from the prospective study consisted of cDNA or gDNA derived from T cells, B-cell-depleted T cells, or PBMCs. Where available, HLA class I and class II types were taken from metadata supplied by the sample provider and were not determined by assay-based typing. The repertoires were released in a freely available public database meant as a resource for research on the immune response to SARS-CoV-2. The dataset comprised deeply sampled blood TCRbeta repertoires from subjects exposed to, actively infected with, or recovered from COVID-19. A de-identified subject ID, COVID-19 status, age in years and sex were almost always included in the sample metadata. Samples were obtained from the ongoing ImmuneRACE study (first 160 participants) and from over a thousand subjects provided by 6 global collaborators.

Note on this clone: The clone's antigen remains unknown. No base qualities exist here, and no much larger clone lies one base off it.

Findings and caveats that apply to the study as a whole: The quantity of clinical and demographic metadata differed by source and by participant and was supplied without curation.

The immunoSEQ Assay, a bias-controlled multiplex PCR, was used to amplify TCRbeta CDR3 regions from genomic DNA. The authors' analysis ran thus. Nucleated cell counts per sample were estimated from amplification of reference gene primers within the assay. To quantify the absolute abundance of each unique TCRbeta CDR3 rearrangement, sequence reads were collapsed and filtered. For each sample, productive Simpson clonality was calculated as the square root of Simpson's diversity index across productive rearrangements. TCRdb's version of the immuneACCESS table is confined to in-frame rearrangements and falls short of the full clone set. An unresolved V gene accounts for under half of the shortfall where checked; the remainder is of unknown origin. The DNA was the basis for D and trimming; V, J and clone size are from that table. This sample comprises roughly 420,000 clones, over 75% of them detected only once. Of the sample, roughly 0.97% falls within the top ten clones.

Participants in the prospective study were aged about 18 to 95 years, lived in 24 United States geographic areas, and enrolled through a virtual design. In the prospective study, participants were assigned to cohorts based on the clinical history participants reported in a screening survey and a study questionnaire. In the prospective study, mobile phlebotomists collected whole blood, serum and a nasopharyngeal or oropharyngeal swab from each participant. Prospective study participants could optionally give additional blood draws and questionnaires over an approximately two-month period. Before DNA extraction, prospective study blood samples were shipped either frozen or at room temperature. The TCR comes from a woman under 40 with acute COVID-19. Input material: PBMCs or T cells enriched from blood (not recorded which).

The nucleotide sequence is TGTGCCAGCAGTTTCTCCGAGCAGTACTTC. Its amino acids are CASSFSEQYF. This chain joins TRBV12-3 or TRBV12-4 to TRBJ2-7, with no D gene named confidently. Trimming at the junction amounts to 3 bases on V and 6 bases on J, and the germline ends lie 3 bases apart. Including the terminal cysteine and phenylalanine, the CDR3 comprises 10 residues. Just CDR3 DNA is preserved here, 30 bases in frame from base 1.